What follows describes a single T cell receptor beta chain. Its antigen remains unidentified. The protocol was immunoSEQ multiplex PCR, while the TCRdb copy is restricted to in-frame clones and leaves out a portion. This sample yields over 200,000 clones, of which less than 85% are seen a single time; around 5.5% belongs to the top ten. The data derive from a study of cytomegalovirus exposure and HLA in healthy donors. Whole-study findings and limits: It was confirmed in vitro that a few of the CMV-associated chains were specific for CMV antigens. TCR clusters originating in the first cohort tended to co-occur in the 120 validation repertoires, according to a later analysis. Usually a TCR sequence was rare, but some public TCRs were found in many donors.

The sample was PBMCs. The receptor's source is a woman aged 18-35 years in good health and CMV-seronegative.

This CDR3 is CASSSPRVPGNEQFF. The CDR3 DNA reads as TGCGCCAGCAGCTCACCCCGGGTCCCCGGCAATGAGCAGTTCTTC. The rearrangement uses TRBV5-1 and TRBJ2-1; unclear D gene. V dropped 3 bases and J dropped 6 bases, with 16 bases sitting between them. In germline, CDR1 is SGHRS, CDR2 YFSETQ. The CDR3 covers 15 residues.